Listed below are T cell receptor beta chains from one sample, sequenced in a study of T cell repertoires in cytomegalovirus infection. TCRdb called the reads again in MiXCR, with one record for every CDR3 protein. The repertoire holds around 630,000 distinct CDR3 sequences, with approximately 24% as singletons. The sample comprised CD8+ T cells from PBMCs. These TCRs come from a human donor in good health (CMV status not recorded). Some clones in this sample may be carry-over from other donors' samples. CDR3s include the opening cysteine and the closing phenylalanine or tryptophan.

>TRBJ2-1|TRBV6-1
CASEKTGTSLDEQFF
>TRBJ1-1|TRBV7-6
CASSLVGGEAFF
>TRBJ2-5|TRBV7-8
CASSFRDRGRETQYF
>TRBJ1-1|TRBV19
CASVGALGTEAFF
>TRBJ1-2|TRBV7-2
CASISDRGISDGYTF
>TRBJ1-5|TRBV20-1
CSAKTGGTNQPQHF
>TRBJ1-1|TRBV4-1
CASSQNQEREAFF
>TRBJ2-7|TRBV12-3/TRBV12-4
CASSLSSSYEQYF
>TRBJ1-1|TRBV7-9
CASSLGGSGEAFF
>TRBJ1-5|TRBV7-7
CASSLRQGWVPQHF
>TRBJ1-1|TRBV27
CASSLPGNEAFF
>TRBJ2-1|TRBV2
CASRYNSHNEQFF
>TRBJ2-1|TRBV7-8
CASSGDIHEQFF
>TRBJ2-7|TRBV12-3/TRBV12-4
CASSLETGNERYF
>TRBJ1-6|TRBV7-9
CASSPLQQISPLHF
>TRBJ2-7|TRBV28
CASSPRREQYF
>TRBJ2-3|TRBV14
CASSFRTKDTQYF
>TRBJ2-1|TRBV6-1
CASSASSGASSWQFF
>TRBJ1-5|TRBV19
CASLDRLYSNQPQHF
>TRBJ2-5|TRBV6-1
CASSLRGGPQETQYF
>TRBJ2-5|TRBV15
CATSRVMAEQETQYF
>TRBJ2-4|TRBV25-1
CASSEYLGEEGNIQYF
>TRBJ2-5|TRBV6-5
CASSSQGIGETQYF
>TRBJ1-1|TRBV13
CASSSLTNEAFF
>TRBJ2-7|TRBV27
CASSRGSSSYEQYF
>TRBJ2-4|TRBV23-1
CASSRMGDLAKNIQYF
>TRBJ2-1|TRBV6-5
CASSYGATGEQFF
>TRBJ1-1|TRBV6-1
CASSEIGMNTEAFF
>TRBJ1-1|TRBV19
CASSSRATEAFF
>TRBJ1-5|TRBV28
CASSSSRDRVQPQHF
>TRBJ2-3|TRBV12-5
CASGLSDSSSTDTQYF
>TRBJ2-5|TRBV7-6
CASSSLGQGAWETQYF
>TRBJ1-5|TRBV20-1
CSARDAGAGNQPQHF
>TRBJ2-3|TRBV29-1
CSVELGRETSGGAKDTQYF
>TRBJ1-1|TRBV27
CASGHNTEAFF
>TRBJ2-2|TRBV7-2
CASSFPIEINRGQDTGELFF
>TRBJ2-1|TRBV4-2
CASSQEGRLAGAPYNEQFF
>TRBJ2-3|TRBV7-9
CASSPSPGNTQYF
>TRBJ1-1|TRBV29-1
CSVVPDRGGKNTEAFF
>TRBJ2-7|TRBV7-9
CAAPPEGSYEQYF
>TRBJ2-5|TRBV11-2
CASSLLNEGKETQYF
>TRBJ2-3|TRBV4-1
CASSQDWRGPARDTQYF